The 15 T cell receptor beta chains reported below all come from one sample, sequenced in a study of shared clonotypes between healthy human individuals. Terminally differentiated effector memory CD45RA+ cells were left out of the naive CD8 fraction, which was CD45RO-negative and positively selected for CCR7. Sequencing used immunoSEQ multiplex PCR; TCRdb keeps in-frame clones, though not all of them. The table has hundreds of thousands of clones, 85% to 95% seen once; the top ten hold approximately 25%. Sequences were obtained from naive CD8+ T cells sorted from blood. Source of these receptors: a man aged 25-45 years in good health.

V usage is TRBV11-2 and J usage is TRBJ1-2, with unresolved D. Trimming took 1 base from V and 5 from J, leaving 8 bases between them. The CDR3 has 13 residues. Germline V gene data show CDR1 as SGHAT and CDR2 as FQNNGV. As DNA, the CDR3 is TGTGCCAGCAGCTTAGGGACCCCATATGGCTACACCTTC. Protein sequence: CASSLGTPYGYTF.

The rearrangement uses TRBV7-9 and TRBJ2-3, with a possible D match to TRBD2 (6 bases). Germline CDR1 SEHNR, CDR2 FQNEAQ (reference sequence). Trimming cost V 5 bases and J 6 bases, with 21 bases left between them. The CDR3 extends over 16 amino acids. CDR3 sequence reads: CASSTTHRGTGDTQYF. The CDR3 DNA follows: TGTGCCAGCAGCACTACACATCGGGGGACCGGGGATACGCAGTATTTT.

V usage is TRBV10-2 and J usage is TRBJ1-5; 9 positions agree with TRBD1. Germline CDR1 reads WSHSY; CDR2 reads SAAADI. V gave up 2 bases and J gave up 5 bases; unmatched junction bases: 1. This CDR3 comprises 14 residues. The DNA for the CDR3 is TGCGCCAGCAGTGAGACAGGGGGCGATCAGCCCCAGCATTTT. Protein product: CASSETGGDQPQHF.

V usage is TRBV7-9 and J usage is TRBJ1-1; D perhaps matches TRBD1 (5 bases). This CDR3 contains 13 residues. V dropped 3 bases and J dropped 10 bases, with 15 bases sitting between them. Germline CDR1 is SEHNR and CDR2 is FQNEAQ (reference sequence). In nucleotides, the CDR3 is TGTGCCAGCAGCTTTTCAGGGCCTTTGGGAGCTTTCTTT. Amino acids: CASSFSGPLGAFF. Supplemented by reference TRBV7-9 and TRBJ1-1, the full variable domain reads DTGVSQNPRHKITKRGQNVTFRCDPISEHNRLYWYRQTLGQGPEFLTYFQNEAQLEKSRLLSDRFSAERPKGSFSTLEIQRTEQGDSAMYLCASSFSGPLGAFFGQGTRLTVV.

V is TRBV2 and J is TRBJ1-1; a possible D gene is TRBD1 (6 bases). CDR1 and CDR2 from the germline V gene are SNHLY and FYNNEI. The length of the CDR3 is 15 residues. V was clipped by 5 bases and J by 5 bases, with 18 bases between them. The CDR3 DNA reads as TGTGCCAGCAGTCATGAGGGGGGGCGGGAGACTGAAGCTTTCTTT. Translated: CASSHEGGRETEAFF. The variable domain in full, with the rest retrieved from reference TRBV2 and TRBJ1-1, is EPEVTQTPSHQVTQMGQEVILRCVPISNHLYFYWYRQILGQKVEFLVSFYNNEISEKSEIFDDQFSVERPDGSNFTLKIRSTKLEDSAMYFCASSHEGGRETEAFFGQGTRLTVV.

The rearrangement uses TRBV7-6 and TRBJ2-3; 10 bases are shared with TRBD1. V lost 2 bases, J lost 2 bases, and 10 bases stayed unmatched. This CDR3 is 18 amino acids long. Germline values: CDR1 SGHVS, CDR2 FNYEAQ. DNA for the CDR3: TGTGCCAGCAGCTTAAGGGCCGGGACAGGGGCCGTCACAGATACGCAGTATTTT. It is translated as CASSLRAGTGAVTDTQYF.

The rearrangement links TRBV27 to TRBJ2-1; 8 bases are a match to TRBD2. The CDR3 totals 14 residues. Germline CDR1 reads MNHEY; CDR2 reads SMNVEV (reference sequence). V shed 7 bases and J 6 bases; nucleotides not matched to a gene: 8. The CDR3 nucleotides are TGTGCCAGCAATTCGGGAGGGCCGGGCAATGAGCAGTTCTTC. Translating gives CASNSGGPGNEQFF.

V is TRBV9 and J is TRBJ2-7; perhaps TRBD1 as D (5 bases). With 4 bases removed from V and 4 bases from J, the gap between germline ends came to 12 bases. The CDR3 has 13 residues. CDR1 and CDR2 from the germline V gene are SGDLS and YYNGEE. The CDR3 sequence: CASSPEGVYEQYF. In DNA form, the CDR3 reads TGTGCCAGCAGCCCGGAAGGGGTTTACGAGCAGTACTTC.

The chain is built from TRBV6-9 and TRBJ1-1; 8 nucleotides align to TRBD1. Germline loops: CDR1 MNHGY, CDR2 SVAAGI. With 5 bases clipped from V and 1 base from J, the junction kept 9 bases outside the gene matches. This CDR3 contains 16 residues. The CDR3 DNA reads as TGTGCCAGCAGTATACACAGGGGGTCAGCGAACACTGAAGCTTTCTTT. It specifies CASSIHRGSANTEAFF.

As regards this clone: Other DNA sequences in the sample encode the same CDR3. This rearrangement joins TRBV28 to TRBJ1-2; D is unclear. Germline V gene sequence: CDR1 MDHEN, CDR2 SYDVKM. Trimming pared 3 bases from V and 5 bases from J, leaving 4 bases between. The CDR3 has 11 residues. This chain's CDR3 is CASSFHYGYTF. Written as DNA, the CDR3 is TGTGCCAGCAGTTTCCATTATGGCTACACCTTC.

As concerns this clone: Other DNA sequences of this sample code for an identical CDR3. V and J are TRBV7-9 and TRBJ2-1; 7 bases are a match to TRBD1. This CDR3 comprises 16 residues. Trimming at V came to 5 bases and at J to 0 bases, leaving 7 bases not matched to a gene. Germline CDR1 SEHNR, CDR2 FQNEAQ (reference sequence). The CDR3 coding sequence is TGTGCCAGCAGCCCACCGGGACAGAGCTCCTACAATGAGCAGTTCTTC. This gives the protein CASSPPGQSSYNEQFF.

The chain has TRBV7-9 and TRBJ1-2; D is unclear. This CDR3 is 13 amino acids long. The ends were cut back, 5 bases at V and 4 bases at J, with 11 bases in the middle. Germline CDR1 SEHNR, CDR2 FQNEAQ (reference sequence). The CDR3 coding sequence is TGTGCCAGCAGCGCGGACGGTCCCTATGGCTACACCTTC. Its translation: CASSADGPYGYTF.

V and J are TRBV5-4 and TRBJ1-1; 8 bases fit TRBD1. The CDR3 covers 13 residues. Looked up from germline, CDR1 is SGHNT and CDR2 is YYREEE (reference sequence). V lost 4 bases and J lost 5; bases outside the gene matches: 4. CDR3 nucleotide sequence: TGTGCCAGCAGCGTCACAGGGGGTACTGAAGCTTTCTTT. Translated, it gives CASSVTGGTEAFF.

The chain is built from TRBV4-1 and TRBJ1-4, with TRBD1 matching 8 bases. The J segment lost 5 bases and the V segment lost 3 bases, leaving 5 bases of the junction unmatched. This CDR3 region has 15 residues. The germline V gene has CDR1 MGHRA and CDR2 YSYEKL. The CDR3 loop reads CASSHRQGTNEKLFF. The CDR3 DNA follows: TGCGCCAGCAGCCATAGACAGGGGACGAATGAAAAACTGTTTTTT.

The chain employs TRBV9 and TRBJ2-6; no definite D call. CDR3 length: 16 amino acids. V was trimmed by 4 bases and J by 4 bases, leaving 15 bases between them. Germline V gene lookup returns CDR1 SGDLS and CDR2 YYNGEE. CDR3 DNA sequence: TGTGCCAGCAGCCCGTGGGTGGGCCCCGGGGCCAACGTCCTGACTTTC. Translation gives CASSPWVGPGANVLTF.